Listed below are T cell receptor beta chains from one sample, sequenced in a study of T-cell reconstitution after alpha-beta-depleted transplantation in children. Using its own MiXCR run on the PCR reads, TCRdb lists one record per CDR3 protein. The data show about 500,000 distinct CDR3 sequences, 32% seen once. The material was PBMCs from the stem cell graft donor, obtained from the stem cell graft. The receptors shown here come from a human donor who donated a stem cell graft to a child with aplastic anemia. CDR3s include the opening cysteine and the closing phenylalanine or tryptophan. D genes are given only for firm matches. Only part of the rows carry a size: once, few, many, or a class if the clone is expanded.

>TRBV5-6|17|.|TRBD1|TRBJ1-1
CASSLPVWDRENTEAFF
TGTGCCAGCAGCTTACCGGTCTGGGACAGGGAGAACACTGAAGCTTTCTTT
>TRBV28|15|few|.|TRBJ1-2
CASSLSLTRNYGYTF
TGTGCCAGCAGTCTCTCCCTTACCCGAAACTATGGCTACACCTTC
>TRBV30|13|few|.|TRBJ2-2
CAWAHSGAGRLFF
TGTGCCTGGGCCCACTCTGGGGCGGGAAGGCTGTTTTTT
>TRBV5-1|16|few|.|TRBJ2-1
CASSLEGGRFRDEQFF
TGCGCCAGCAGCTTGGAAGGGGGGCGGTTTAGGGATGAGCAGTTCTTC
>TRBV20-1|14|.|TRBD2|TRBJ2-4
CSATSGRAGGIQYF
TGCAGTGCTACTAGCGGGAGGGCGGGGGGCATTCAGTACTTC
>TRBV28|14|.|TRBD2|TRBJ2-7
CASSFPGTSYEQYF
TGTGCCAGCAGTTTTCCAGGGACTAGCTACGAGCAGTACTTC
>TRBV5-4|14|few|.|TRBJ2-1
CASSQQNRYNEQFF
TGTGCCAGCAGCCAACAAAACCGGTACAATGAGCAGTTCTTC
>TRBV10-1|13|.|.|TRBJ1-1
CASSEVGPSPAFF
TGCGCCAGCAGTGAAGTAGGCCCGTCCCCCGCTTTCTTT
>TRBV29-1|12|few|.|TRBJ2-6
CSVRAGANVLTF
TGCAGCGTTAGGGCTGGGGCCAACGTCCTGACTTTC
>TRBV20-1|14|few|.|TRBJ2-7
CSARDRGTSYEQYF
TGCAGTGCTAGAGATCGCGGGACTTCCTACGAGCAGTACTTC
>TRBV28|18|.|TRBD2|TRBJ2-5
CASRRGGRASGFRETQYF
TGTGCCAGCCGCCGCGGGGGTCGGGCTAGCGGGTTCCGAGAGACCCAGTACTTC
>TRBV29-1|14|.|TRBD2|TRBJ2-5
CSAWTSGSGETQYF
TGCAGCGCCTGGACTAGCGGGAGCGGAGAGACCCAGTACTTC
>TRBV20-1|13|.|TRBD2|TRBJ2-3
CSARLLAEDTQYF
TGCAGTGCTAGGTTACTAGCGGAAGATACGCAGTATTTT
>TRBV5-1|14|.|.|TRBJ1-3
CASSLGGGVDTIYF
TGCGCCAGCAGCTTGGGCGGCGGAGTAGACACCATATATTTT
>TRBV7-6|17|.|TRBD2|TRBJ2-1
CASSRGTSGGWSNEQFF
TGTGCCAGCAGCCGAGGGACTAGCGGAGGGTGGTCCAATGAGCAGTTCTTC
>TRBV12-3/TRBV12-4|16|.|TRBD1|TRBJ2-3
CASSWKTGAIRDTQYF
TGTGCCAGCAGCTGGAAGACAGGGGCTATTCGGGATACGCAGTATTTT
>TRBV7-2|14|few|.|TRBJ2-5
CASSFGGTRETQYF
TGTGCCAGCAGCTTTGGAGGAACTAGAGAGACCCAGTACTTC
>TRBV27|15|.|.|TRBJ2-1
CASKPLLTPYNEQFF
TGTGCCAGCAAACCGTTATTAACACCCTACAATGAGCAGTTCTTC
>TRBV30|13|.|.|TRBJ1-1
CAWGGNLNTEAFF
TGTGCCTGGGGGGGGAACTTGAACACTGAAGCTTTCTTT
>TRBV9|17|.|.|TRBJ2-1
CASSGEGQATSGDEQFF
TGTGCCAGCAGCGGGGAGGGACAGGCCACGTCGGGGGATGAGCAGTTCTTC
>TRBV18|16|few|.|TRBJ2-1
CASSPRPASSYNEQFF
TGTGCCAGCTCACCACGTCCTGCCAGCTCCTACAATGAGCAGTTCTTC
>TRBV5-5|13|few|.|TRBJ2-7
CASSLFPGTEQYF
TGTGCCAGCAGCTTGTTCCCAGGGACCGAGCAGTACTTC
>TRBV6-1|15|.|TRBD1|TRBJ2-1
CASSASQGPYNEQFF
TGTGCCAGCAGCGCGTCACAGGGGCCCTACAATGAGCAGTTCTTC
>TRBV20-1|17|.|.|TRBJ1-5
CSARGADRPNSNQPQHF
TGCAGTGCTAGAGGGGCAGACAGGCCTAATAGCAATCAGCCCCAGCATTTT
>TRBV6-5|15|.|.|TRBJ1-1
CASSFSEGGNTEAFF
TGTGCCAGCAGTTTCTCCGAGGGCGGGAACACTGAAGCTTTCTTT
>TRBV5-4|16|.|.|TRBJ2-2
CASSVEQGPNTGELFF
TGTGCCAGCAGCGTGGAGCAGGGTCCGAACACCGGGGAGCTGTTTTTT
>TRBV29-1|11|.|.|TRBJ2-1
CSVEGPYFSFF
TGCAGCGTTGAGGGACCTTATTTCTCGTTCTTC
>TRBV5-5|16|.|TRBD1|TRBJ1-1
CASSPMPGQGEPEAFF
TGTGCCAGCAGTCCGATGCCGGGACAGGGGGAACCTGAAGCTTTCTTT
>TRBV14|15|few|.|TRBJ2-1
CASSQDIRRYNEQFF
TGTGCCAGCAGCCAAGATATAAGGAGATACAATGAGCAGTTCTTC
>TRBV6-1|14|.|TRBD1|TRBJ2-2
CASSGTGLTGELFF
TGTGCCAGCAGTGGGACAGGGTTGACCGGGGAGCTGTTTTTT
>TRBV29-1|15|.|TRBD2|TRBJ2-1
CSVGWGGRAYNEQFF
TGCAGCGTGGGGTGGGGCGGGAGGGCCTACAATGAGCAGTTCTTC
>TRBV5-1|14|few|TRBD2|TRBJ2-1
CASSILATDNEQFF
TGCGCCAGCAGTATACTAGCGACCGACAATGAGCAGTTCTTC
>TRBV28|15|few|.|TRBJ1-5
CASSLYRSSNQPQHF
TGTGCCAGCAGTTTATACAGATCAAGCAATCAGCCCCAGCATTTT
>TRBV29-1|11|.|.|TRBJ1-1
CIGWGNTEAFF
TGCATCGGGTGGGGGAACACTGAAGCTTTCTTT
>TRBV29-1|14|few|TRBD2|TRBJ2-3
CSVGGSGTTDTQYF
TGCAGCGTTGGCGGTAGCGGGACCACAGATACGCAGTATTTT
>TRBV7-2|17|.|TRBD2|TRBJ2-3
CASSRSGTISSTDTQYF
TGTGCCAGCAGCAGGTCTGGGACTATATCTAGCACAGATACGCAGTATTTT
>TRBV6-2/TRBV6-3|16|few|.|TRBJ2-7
CASSPLKRDSSYEQYF
TGTGCCAGCAGCCCTCTTAAGCGGGACAGCTCCTACGAGCAGTACTTC
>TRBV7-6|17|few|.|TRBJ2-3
CASSLFPSGGNTDTQYF
TGTGCCAGCAGCTTATTCCCGAGTGGGGGCAACACAGATACGCAGTATTTT
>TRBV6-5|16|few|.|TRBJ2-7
CASSYSRNSLFGEQYF
TGTGCCAGCAGTTACTCCCGGAATTCCTTATTTGGCGAGCAGTACTTC
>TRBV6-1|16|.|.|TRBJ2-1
CASHSLGSLTYNEQFF
TGTGCCAGCCACTCGTTGGGGTCTCTAACCTACAATGAGCAGTTCTTC
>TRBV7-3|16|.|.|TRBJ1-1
CASSLSSTGLYTEAFF
TGTGCCAGCAGCTTGTCCAGTACAGGGTTATACACTGAAGCTTTCTTT
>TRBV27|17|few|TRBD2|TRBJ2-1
CASSSRTSGGGSNEQFF
TGTGCCAGCAGTTCCCGGACTAGCGGGGGGGGATCAAATGAGCAGTTCTTC
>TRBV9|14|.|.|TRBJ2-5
CASSADRVQETQYF
TGTGCCAGCAGCGCCGACCGGGTTCAAGAGACCCAGTACTTC
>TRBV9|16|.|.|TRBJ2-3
CASSVAWSTSTDTQYF
TGTGCCAGCAGCGTAGCTTGGAGTACTAGCACAGATACGCAGTATTTT
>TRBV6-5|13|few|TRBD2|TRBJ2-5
CASSYGREGTQYF
TGTGCCAGCAGTTACGGGCGGGAGGGGACCCAGTACTTC
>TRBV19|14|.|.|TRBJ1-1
CASSWQTGNTEAFF
TGTGCCAGTAGTTGGCAGACGGGAAACACTGAAGCTTTCTTT
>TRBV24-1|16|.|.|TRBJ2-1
CATSDGFPRAYNEQFF
TGTGCCACCAGTGATGGATTTCCCAGGGCCTACAATGAGCAGTTCTTC
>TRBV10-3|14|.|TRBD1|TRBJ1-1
CAIKSGTGNTEAFF
TGTGCCATCAAGAGTGGGACAGGGAACACTGAAGCTTTCTTT
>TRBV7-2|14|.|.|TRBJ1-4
CASASGQVEGKLFF
TGTGCCAGCGCATCTGGGCAGGTGGAAGGAAAACTGTTTTTT
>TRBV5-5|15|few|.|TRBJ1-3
CASSLEGYSGNTIYF
TGTGCCAGCAGCTTGGAAGGCTACTCTGGAAACACCATATATTTT
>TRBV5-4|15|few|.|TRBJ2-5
CASSLVGKFQETQYF
TGTGCCAGCAGCTTGGTAGGGAAATTCCAAGAGACCCAGTACTTC
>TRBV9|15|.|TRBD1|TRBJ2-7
CASSVTGTGRYEQYF
TGTGCCAGCAGCGTCACCGGGACAGGGAGGTACGAGCAGTACTTC
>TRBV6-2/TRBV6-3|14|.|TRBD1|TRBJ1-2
CASSYRGSNDGYTF
TGTGCCAGCAGCTACAGGGGCTCTAACGATGGCTACACCTTC